What follows are 23 T cell receptor beta chains derived from one specimen sequenced in a study of cytomegalovirus exposure and HLA in healthy donors. PCR amplification relied on 60 Vbeta primers (plus 13 Jbeta primers). The data were produced by immunoSEQ multiplex PCR, yet TCRdb's version contains in-frame clones alone and is incomplete. The data contain some 200,000 clones, roughly 80% of them singletons. Material for sequencing was PBMCs. All receptors come from a man aged 45-65 years in good health and CMV-seronegative.

The gene calls are TRBV30 and TRBJ1-3, with TRBD1 matching over 8 bases. J lost 0 bases, V lost 3 bases, and 10 bases had no gene match. The CDR3 totals 17 residues. The V gene's germline CDR1 is GTSNPN and CDR2 SVGIG (reference sequence). CDR3 protein: CAWRPGTGLFSGNTIYF. Written as DNA, the CDR3 is TGTGCCTGGAGACCCGGGACAGGACTTTTCTCTGGAAACACCATATATTTT.

The chain couples TRBV10-3 to TRBJ2-7; TRBD1 is a possible D gene (6 bases). Germline V gene sequence: CDR1 ENHRY, CDR2 SYGVKD. V was shortened by 2 bases and J by 2 bases, with 10 bases between the two germline ends. This CDR3 is 14 amino acids long. This CDR3 reads CAISEDHRAYEQYF. The CDR3 DNA reads as TGTGCCATCAGTGAGGACCACAGGGCCTACGAGCAGTACTTC.

This chain uses TRBV29-1 with TRBJ1-4; no firm D call. Trimming stripped 6 bases from V and 11 bases from J, with 10 bases between. Per the germline V gene, CDR1 is SQVTM and CDR2 is ANQGSEA. CDR3 size: 10 residues. This chain's CDR3 is CSVNPVKLFF. DNA for the CDR3: TGCAGCGTCAATCCAGTGAAACTGTTTTTT.

The chain uses TRBV2 and TRBJ2-1, with D tentatively TRBD1 (6 bases). The CDR3 extends over 14 amino acids. From germline, CDR1 is SNHLY and CDR2 FYNNEI. V was cut by 5 bases and J by 0 bases, with 8 bases left in between. This CDR3 reads CASSQQGSYNEQFF. The CDR3 DNA is TGTGCCAGCAGTCAACAGGGCTCCTACAATGAGCAGTTCTTC.

The chain uses TRBV10-2 and TRBJ2-3, with 7 positions matching TRBD2. The CDR3 consists of 15 residues. With 3 bases clipped from V and 1 base from J, the junction kept 4 bases outside the gene matches. CDR1 and CDR2 from the germline V gene are WSHSY and SAAADI. CDR3 DNA: TGCGCCAGCAGTGATGGGGACTATCGCACAGATACGCAGTATTTT. Protein sequence: CASSDGDYRTDTQYF.

The genes are TRBV11-2 and TRBJ1-6, with TRBD1 matching 7 bases. Germline lookup yields CDR1 SGHAT and CDR2 FQNNGV. The V gene end was trimmed by 6 bases and the J gene end by 5 bases; junction bases not matched to a gene: 7. The CDR3 has 15 amino acids. Written as DNA, the CDR3 is TGTGCCAGCAGGTGGGAACAGGGGAATAATTCACCCCTCCACTTT. It encodes CASRWEQGNNSPLHF.

This clone has a handful of counts. The chain carries TRBV21-1 and TRBJ1-3; TRBD1 is the table's D call, not checked against the DNA. TRBV21-1 is a pseudogene locus. The CDR3 covers 15 residues. The chain's CDR3 is CASSNGQTPGNTIYF. DNA for the CDR3: TGTGCCAGCAGCAATGGCCAAACCCCTGGAAACACCATATATTTT.

The chain employs TRBV6-6 and TRBJ2-6, with D maybe TRBD1 (5 bases). V lost 3 bases and J lost 1, with 7 bases in between. The CDR3 has 15 residues. Germline CDR1 and CDR2: MNHNY and SVGAGI (reference sequence). CDR3 amino acids: CASSYAGSGANVLTF. The CDR3 DNA is TGTGCCAGCAGTTATGCAGGGTCTGGGGCCAACGTCCTGACTTTC.

The chain recombines TRBV29-1 with TRBJ2-3, with D perhaps matching TRBD1 (6 bases). Germline CDR1 reads SQVTM; CDR2 reads ANQGSEA. With 4 bases removed from V and 2 bases from J, the gap between germline ends came to 16 bases. This CDR3 has 15 amino acids. CDR3 in amino acids: CSVGRVGTNTDTQYF. The DNA for the CDR3 is TGCAGCGTTGGCCGGGTGGGGACAAACACAGATACGCAGTATTTT.

Notes on this clone: One end of the junction varies from germline; a read error may be responsible. The chain has TRBV6-4 and TRBJ1-5; D uncertain. Germline lookup yields CDR1 MRHNA and CDR2 SNTAGT. The CDR3 loop spans 17 amino acids. For the CDR3, the DNA is TGTGCCGGCAGTGACCCCCCATGGAGACGGTGCAATCAGCCCCAGCATTTT. Translated: CAGSDPPWRRCNQPQHF.

The chain employs TRBV5-6 and TRBJ2-5, with 15 bases that match TRBD2. V shed 4 bases and J 6 bases; nucleotides not matched to a gene: 10. The germline V gene encodes CDR1 SGHDT and CDR2 YYEEEE. The CDR3 contains 17 residues. Here the CDR3 reads CASSTPGLAGGKKTQYF. In DNA form, the CDR3 reads TGTGCCAGCAGCACCCCGGGACTAGCGGGGGGAAAAAAGACCCAGTACTTC.

V and J are TRBV6-1 and TRBJ1-3; TRBD1 matches 7 bases. CDR1 and CDR2 (germline): MNHNS, SASEGT. The V segment lost 3 bases and the J segment 0 bases; nucleotides outside the gene matches: 5. This CDR3 comprises 16 residues. CDR3 coding DNA: TGTGCCAGCAGTGAGGGACAGTTCTTCTCTGGAAACACCATATATTTT. It is translated as CASSEGQFFSGNTIYF.

The chain employs TRBV15 and TRBJ2-3; 14 bases agree with TRBD2. Germline CDR1 LNHNV, CDR2 YYDKDF (reference sequence). CDR3 size: 19 residues. Trimming at V came to 3 bases and at J to 6 bases, leaving 14 bases not matched to a gene. The CDR3 region is CATSSSLGTSGGSSDTQYF. CDR3 in DNA: TGTGCCACCAGCAGCTCCTTGGGGACTAGCGGGGGTAGTTCGGATACGCAGTATTTT.

V gene TRBV21-1 combines with J gene TRBJ2-3; TRBD1, as called in the table, went unchecked against the DNA. TRBV21-1 counts as a pseudogene. The CDR3 spans 14 residues. Here the CDR3 DNA reads TGTGCCAGCAGCAAGGGGCAGGGAACAGATACGCAGTATTTT. It translates to CASSKGQGTDTQYF.

This clone occurred a few times. This chain joins TRBV7-2 and TRBJ2-3; D is unclear. V lost 2 bases to trimming and J lost 4 bases, with 10 bases between them. The CDR3 extends over 14 amino acids. Germline V lookup: CDR1 SGHTA, CDR2 FQGNSA. The DNA of the CDR3 is TGTGCCAGCAGCTTACGGGTAGCCTCAGATACGCAGTATTTT. Residues: CASSLRVASDTQYF.

V is TRBV6-6 and J is TRBJ2-7; D is perhaps TRBD2 (5 bases). Trimming cost V 7 bases and J 4 bases, with 17 bases left between them. CDR3 length equals 14 residues. Germline CDR1 reads MNHNY; CDR2 reads SVGAGI (reference sequence). CDR3 DNA sequence: TGTGCCAGCACCCAACCGGCAGAGGGTTACGAGCAGTACTTC. It yields the protein CASTQPAEGYEQYF.

V is TRBV6-6 and J is TRBJ2-1; 11 bases are a match to TRBD2. CDR3 size: 15 residues. Losses at the gene ends were 4 bases for V and 3 bases for J; bases not matched to a gene: 2. Germline CDR1 reads MNHNY; CDR2 reads SVGAGI (reference sequence). The CDR3 DNA follows: TGTGCCAGCAGTTCCCTAGCGGGGGGCTACAATGAGCAGTTCTTC. It encodes CASSSLAGGYNEQFF.

The chain links TRBV2 to TRBJ1-1; possibly TRBD1 for D (5 bases). Between the trimmed V and J ends, which lost 7 bases and 5 bases, there was a span of 26 bases. This CDR3 comprises 17 residues. Germline V gene lookup returns CDR1 SNHLY and CDR2 FYNNEI. As DNA, the CDR3 is TGTGCCAGCACCCCCGTATCGGTCCAGGGAGCGGGTACTGAAGCTTTCTTT. Protein sequence: CASTPVSVQGAGTEAFF. Looking up the rest from reference TRBV2 and TRBJ1-1 gives the full variable domain: EPEVTQTPSHQVTQMGQEVILRCVPISNHLYFYWYRQILGQKVEFLVSFYNNEISEKSEIFDDQFSVERPDGSNFTLKIRSTKLEDSAMYFCASTPVSVQGAGTEAFFGQGTRLTVV.

The genes are TRBV4-3 and TRBJ1-1, with no clear D. Trimming pared 8 bases from V and 0 bases from J, leaving 13 bases between. The germline CDR1 and CDR2 sequences are LGHNA and YSLEER. CDR3 length equals 14 residues. The CDR3 protein is CASSFSTVNTEAFF. CDR3 bases: TGCGCCAGCTCCTTCTCCACAGTGAACACTGAAGCTTTCTTT.

The chain is built from TRBV18 and TRBJ2-5, with a possible D match to TRBD2 (6 bases). The CDR3 covers 14 residues. Germline V gives CDR1 KGHSH, CDR2 LQKENI. The V gene lost 0 bases and the J gene lost 2 bases, with 7 bases spanning the gap. CDR3 DNA sequence: TGTGCCAGCTCACCACCGCGGGGACAAGAGACCCAGTACTTC. Encoded protein: CASSPPRGQETQYF.

This clone was observed a handful of times. This sequence joins TRBV6-1 and TRBJ1-3; 7 bases line up with TRBD1. V shed 8 bases, J shed 0 bases, and the junction held 4 bases outside the gene matches. Germline V lookup: CDR1 MNHNS, CDR2 SASEGT. The CDR3 consists of 14 residues. CDR3 bases: TGTGCCAGCGGGGCAGGGGGCTCTGGAAACACCATATATTTT. Its protein is CASGAGGSGNTIYF.

The chain carries TRBV5-8 and TRBJ2-3; 9 nucleotides agree with TRBD1. CDR1 is SGHTS, CDR2 YDEGEE, per germline. The J segment lost 3 bases and the V segment lost 1 base, leaving 9 bases of the junction unmatched. The CDR3 spans 17 residues. This CDR3 reads CASSLRFRTGVTDTQYF. CDR3 nucleotide sequence: TGTGCCAGCAGCTTGAGATTTAGGACAGGGGTTACAGATACGCAGTATTTT.

The CDR3 coding sequence is TGTGCCAGCGACACGGACGGCCGGGGCACCGGGGAGCTGTTTTTT. This translates into CASDTDGRGTGELFF. The chain recombines TRBV9 with TRBJ2-2; TRBD2 might be the D (5 bases). Looked up from germline, CDR1 is SGDLS and CDR2 is YYNGEE. This CDR3 contains 15 residues. V gave up 7 bases and J gave up 4 bases, with 17 bases separating them.